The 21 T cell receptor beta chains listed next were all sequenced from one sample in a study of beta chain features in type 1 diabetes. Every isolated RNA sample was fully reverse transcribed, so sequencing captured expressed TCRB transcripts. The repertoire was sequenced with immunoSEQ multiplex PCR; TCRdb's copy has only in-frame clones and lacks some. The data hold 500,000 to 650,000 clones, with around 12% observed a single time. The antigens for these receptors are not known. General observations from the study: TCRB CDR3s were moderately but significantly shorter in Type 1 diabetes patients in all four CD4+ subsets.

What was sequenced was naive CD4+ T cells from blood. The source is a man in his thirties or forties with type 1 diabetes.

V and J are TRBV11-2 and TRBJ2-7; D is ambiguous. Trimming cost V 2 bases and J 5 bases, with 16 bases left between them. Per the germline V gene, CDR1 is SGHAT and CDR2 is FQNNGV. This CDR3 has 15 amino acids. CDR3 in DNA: TGTGCCAGCAGCTTAATCGGTGATTCGTGGGACGAGCAGTACTTC. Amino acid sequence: CASSLIGDSWDEQYF.

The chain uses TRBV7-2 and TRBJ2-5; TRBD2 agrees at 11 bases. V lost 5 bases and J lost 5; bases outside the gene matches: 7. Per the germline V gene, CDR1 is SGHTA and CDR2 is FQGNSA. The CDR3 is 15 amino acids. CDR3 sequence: CASSPTSGDWETQYF. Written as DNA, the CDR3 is TGTGCCAGCAGCCCGACTAGCGGGGACTGGGAGACCCAGTACTTC.

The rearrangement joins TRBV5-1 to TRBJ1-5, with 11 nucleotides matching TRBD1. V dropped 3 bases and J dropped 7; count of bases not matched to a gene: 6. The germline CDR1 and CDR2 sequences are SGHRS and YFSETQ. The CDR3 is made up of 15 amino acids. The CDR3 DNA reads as TGCGCCAGCAGCTCGGGGACAGGGGGAGGGCAGCCCCAGCATTTT. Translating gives CASSSGTGGGQPQHF.

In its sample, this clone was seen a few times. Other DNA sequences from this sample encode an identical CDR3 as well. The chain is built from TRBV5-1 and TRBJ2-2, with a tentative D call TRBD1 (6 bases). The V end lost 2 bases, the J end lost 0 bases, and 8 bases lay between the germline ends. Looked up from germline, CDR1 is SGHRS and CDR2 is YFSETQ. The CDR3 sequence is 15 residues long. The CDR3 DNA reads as TGCGCCAGCAGCTTAGGACAGACGAACACCGGGGAGCTGTTTTTT. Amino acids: CASSLGQTNTGELFF.

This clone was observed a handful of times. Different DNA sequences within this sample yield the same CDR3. The CDR3 nucleotides are TGTGCCAGTAGTATGCAAGGCACAGATACGCAGTATTTT. Protein sequence: CASSMQGTDTQYF. The J gene is TRBJ2-3, the V gene TRBV19; D unclear. Germline CDR1 and CDR2: LNHDA and SQIVND (reference sequence). With 3 bases removed from V and 1 base from J, the gap between germline ends came to 5 bases. The CDR3 contains 13 residues.

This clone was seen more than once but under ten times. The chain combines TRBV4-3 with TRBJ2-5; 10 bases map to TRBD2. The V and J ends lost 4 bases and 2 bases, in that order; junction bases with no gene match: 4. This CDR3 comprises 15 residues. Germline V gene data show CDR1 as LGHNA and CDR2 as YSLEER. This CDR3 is CASSLSGGPQETQYF. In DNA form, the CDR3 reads TGCGCCAGCAGCCTTAGCGGGGGGCCACAAGAGACCCAGTACTTC.

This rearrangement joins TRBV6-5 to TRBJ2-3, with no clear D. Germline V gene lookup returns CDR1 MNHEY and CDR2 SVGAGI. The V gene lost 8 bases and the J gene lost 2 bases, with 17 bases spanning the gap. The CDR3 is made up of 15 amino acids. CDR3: CASGMAGTNTDTQYF. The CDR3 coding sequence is TGTGCCAGCGGTATGGCAGGAACAAACACAGATACGCAGTATTTT.

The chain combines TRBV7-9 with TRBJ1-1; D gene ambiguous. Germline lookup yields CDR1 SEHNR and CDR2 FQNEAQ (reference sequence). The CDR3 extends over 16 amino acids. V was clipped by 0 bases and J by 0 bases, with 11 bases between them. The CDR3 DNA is TGTGCCAGCAGCTTAGCGATGGGGAAAATGAACACTGAAGCTTTCTTT. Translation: CASSLAMGKMNTEAFF.

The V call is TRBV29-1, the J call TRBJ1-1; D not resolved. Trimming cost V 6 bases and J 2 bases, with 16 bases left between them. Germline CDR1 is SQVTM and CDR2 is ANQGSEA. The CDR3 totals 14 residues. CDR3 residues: CSVEHGRANTEAFF. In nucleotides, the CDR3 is TGCAGCGTGGAACACGGTAGGGCCAACACTGAAGCTTTCTTT.

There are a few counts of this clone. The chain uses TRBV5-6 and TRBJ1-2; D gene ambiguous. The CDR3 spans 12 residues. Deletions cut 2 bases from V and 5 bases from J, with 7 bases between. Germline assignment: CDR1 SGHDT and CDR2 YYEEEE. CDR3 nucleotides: TGTGCCAGCAGCTTAACGCCGTATGGCTACACCTTC. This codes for CASSLTPYGYTF. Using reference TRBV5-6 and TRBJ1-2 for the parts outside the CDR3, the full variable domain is DAGVTQSPTHLIKTRGQQVTLRCSPKSGHDTVSWYQQALGQGPQFIFQYYEEEERQRGNFPDRFSGHQFPNYSSELNVNALLLGDSALYLCASSLTPYGYTFGSGTRLTVV.

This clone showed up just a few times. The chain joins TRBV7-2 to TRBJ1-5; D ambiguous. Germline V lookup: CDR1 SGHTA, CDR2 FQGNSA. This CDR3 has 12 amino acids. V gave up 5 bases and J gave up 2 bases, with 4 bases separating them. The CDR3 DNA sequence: TGTGCCAGCAGCGCGGGCAATCAGCCCCAGCATTTT. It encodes CASSAGNQPQHF.

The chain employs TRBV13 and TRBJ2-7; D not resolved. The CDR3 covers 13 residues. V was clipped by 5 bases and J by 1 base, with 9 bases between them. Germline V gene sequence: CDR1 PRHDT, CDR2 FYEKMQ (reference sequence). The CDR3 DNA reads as TGTGCCAGCAGCCGCCCAGATTCCTACGAGCAGTACTTC. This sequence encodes CASSRPDSYEQYF. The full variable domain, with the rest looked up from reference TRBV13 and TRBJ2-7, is AAGVIQSPRHLIKEKRETATLKCYPIPRHDTVYWYQQGPGQDPQFLISFYEKMQSDKGSIPDRFSAQQFSDYHSELNMSSLELGDSALYFCASSRPDSYEQYFGPGTRLTVT.

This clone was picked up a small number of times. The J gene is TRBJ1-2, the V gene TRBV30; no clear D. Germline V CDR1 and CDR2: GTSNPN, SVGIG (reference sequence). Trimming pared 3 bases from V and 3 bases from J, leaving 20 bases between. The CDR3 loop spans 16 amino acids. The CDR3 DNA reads TGTGCCTGGAGAGCCCCTTTTGGTGGTCGGGACTATGGCTACACCTTC. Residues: CAWRAPFGGRDYGYTF.

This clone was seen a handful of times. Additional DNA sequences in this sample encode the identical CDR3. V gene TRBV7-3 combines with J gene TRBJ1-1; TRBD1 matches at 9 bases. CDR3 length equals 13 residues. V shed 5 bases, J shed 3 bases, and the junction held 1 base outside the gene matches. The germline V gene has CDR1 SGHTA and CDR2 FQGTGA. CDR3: CASSRQGDTEAFF. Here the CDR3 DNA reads TGTGCCAGCAGCAGACAGGGGGACACTGAAGCTTTCTTT.

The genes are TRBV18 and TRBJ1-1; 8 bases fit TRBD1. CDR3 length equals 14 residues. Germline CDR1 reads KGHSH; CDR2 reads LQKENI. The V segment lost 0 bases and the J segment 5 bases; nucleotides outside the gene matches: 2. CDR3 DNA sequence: TGTGCCAGCTCACCACCGACAGGGGTTACTGAAGCTTTCTTT. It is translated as CASSPPTGVTEAFF.

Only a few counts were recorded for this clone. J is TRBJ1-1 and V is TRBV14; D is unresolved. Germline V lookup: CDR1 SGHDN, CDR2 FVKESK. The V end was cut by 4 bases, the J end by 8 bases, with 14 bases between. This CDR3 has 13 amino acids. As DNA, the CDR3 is TGTGCCAGCAGCCGACCGGGAGGGTTAGAAGCTTTCTTT. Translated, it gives CASSRPGGLEAFF.

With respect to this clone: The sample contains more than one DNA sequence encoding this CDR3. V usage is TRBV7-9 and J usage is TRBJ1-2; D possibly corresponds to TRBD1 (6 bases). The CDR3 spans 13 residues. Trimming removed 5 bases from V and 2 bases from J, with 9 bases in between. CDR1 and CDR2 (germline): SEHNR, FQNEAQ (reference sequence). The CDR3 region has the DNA TGTGCCAGCAGCCCTACAGGGAACTATGGCTACACCTTC. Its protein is CASSPTGNYGYTF.

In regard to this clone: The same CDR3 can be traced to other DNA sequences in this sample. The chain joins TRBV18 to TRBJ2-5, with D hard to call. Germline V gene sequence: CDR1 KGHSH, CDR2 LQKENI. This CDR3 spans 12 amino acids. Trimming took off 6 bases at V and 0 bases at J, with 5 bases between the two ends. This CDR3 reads CASSPNQETQYF. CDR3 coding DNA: TGTGCCAGCTCCCCTAACCAAGAGACCCAGTACTTC.

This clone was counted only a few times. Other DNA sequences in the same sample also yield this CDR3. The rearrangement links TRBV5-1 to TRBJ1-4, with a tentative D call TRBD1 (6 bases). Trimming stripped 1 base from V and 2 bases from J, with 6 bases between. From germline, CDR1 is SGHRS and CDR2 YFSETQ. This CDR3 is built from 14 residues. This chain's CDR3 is CASSLTGTNEKLFF. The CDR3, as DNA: TGCGCCAGCAGCTTGACAGGGACTAATGAAAAACTGTTTTTT.

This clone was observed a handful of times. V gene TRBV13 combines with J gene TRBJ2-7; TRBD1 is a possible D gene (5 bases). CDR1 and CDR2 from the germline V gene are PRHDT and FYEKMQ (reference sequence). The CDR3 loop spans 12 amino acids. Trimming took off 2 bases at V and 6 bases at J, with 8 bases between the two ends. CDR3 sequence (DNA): TGTGCCAGCAGCTTAAGCCAGGGCGAGCAGTACTTC. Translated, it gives CASSLSQGEQYF.

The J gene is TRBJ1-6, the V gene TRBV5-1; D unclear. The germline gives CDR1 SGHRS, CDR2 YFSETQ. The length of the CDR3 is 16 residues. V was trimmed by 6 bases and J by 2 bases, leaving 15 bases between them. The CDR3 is CASKRLDGTYNSPLHF. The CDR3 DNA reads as TGCGCCAGCAAGCGACTGGACGGAACCTATAATTCACCCCTCCACTTT. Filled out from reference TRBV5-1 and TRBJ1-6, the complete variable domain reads KAGVTQTPRYLIKTRGQQVTLSCSPISGHRSVSWYQQTPGQGLQFLFEYFSETQRNKGNFPGRFSGRQFSNSRSEMNVSTLELGDSALYLCASKRLDGTYNSPLHFGNGTRLTVT.